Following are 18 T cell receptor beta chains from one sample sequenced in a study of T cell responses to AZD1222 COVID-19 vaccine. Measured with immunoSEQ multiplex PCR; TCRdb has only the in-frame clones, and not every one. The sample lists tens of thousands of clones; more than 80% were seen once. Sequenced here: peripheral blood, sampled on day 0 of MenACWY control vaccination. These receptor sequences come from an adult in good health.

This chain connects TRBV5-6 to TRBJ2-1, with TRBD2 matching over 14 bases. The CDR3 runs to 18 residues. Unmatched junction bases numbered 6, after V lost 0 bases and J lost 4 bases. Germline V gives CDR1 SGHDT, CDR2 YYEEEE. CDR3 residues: CASSLERGLAGGYNEQFF. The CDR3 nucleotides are TGTGCCAGCAGCTTGGAGAGAGGACTAGCGGGAGGTTACAATGAGCAGTTCTTC.

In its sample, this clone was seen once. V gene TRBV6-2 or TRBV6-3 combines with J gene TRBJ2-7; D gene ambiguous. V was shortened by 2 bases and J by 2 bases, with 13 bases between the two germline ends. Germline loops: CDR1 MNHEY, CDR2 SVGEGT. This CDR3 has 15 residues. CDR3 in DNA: TGTGCCAGCAGTTACCCTGGTTTAGCAACCTACGAGCAGTACTTC. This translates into CASSYPGLATYEQYF.

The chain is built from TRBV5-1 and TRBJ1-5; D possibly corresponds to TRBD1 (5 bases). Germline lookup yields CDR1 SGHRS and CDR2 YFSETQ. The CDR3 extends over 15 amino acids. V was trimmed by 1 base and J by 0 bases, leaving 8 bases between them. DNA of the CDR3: TGCGCCAGCAGCTTGAACGGGGCTAGCAATCAGCCCCAGCATTTT. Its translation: CASSLNGASNQPQHF.

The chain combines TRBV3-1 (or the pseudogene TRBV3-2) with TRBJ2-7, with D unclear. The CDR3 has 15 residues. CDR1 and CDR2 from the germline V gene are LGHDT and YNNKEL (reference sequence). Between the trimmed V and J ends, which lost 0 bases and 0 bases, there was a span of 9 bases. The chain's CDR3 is CASSQEFTSSYEQYF. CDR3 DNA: TGTGCCAGCAGCCAAGAATTCACGTCCTCCTACGAGCAGTACTTC.

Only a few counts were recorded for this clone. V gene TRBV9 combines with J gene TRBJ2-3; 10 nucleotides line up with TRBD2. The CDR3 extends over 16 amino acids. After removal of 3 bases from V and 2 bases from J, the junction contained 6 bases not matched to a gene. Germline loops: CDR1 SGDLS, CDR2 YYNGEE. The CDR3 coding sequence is TGTGCCAGCAGCGGGACTAGCGGTCGGGCCACAGATACGCAGTATTTT. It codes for CASSGTSGRATDTQYF.

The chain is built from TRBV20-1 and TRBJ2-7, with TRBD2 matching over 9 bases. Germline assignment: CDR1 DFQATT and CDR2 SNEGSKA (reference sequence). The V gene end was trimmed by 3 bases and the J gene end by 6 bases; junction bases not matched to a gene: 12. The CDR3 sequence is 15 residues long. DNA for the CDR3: TGCAGTGCTAGTCGCGGGGCTAGCGGGACAGTCGAGCAGTACTTC. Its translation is CSASRGASGTVEQYF.

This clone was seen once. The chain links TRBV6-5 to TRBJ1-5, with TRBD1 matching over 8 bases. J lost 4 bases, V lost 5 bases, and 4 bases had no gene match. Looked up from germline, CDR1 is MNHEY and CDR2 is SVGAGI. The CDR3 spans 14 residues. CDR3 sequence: CASSTRTGNQPQHF. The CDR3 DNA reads TGTGCCAGCAGTACAAGGACAGGGAATCAGCCCCAGCATTTT.

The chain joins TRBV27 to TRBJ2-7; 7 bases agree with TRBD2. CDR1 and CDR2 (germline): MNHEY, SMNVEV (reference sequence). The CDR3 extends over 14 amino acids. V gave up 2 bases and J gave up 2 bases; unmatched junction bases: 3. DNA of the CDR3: TGTGCCAGCAGTTTAGCGGGAGACGCCTACGAGCAGTACTTC. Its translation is CASSLAGDAYEQYF.

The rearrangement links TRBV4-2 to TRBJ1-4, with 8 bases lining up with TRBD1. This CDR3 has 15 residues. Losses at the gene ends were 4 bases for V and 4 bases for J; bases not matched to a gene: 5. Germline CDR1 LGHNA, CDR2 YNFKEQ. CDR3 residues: CASSPGGGSNEKLFF. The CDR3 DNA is TGTGCCAGCAGCCCAGGGGGCGGTAGTAATGAAAAACTGTTTTTT.

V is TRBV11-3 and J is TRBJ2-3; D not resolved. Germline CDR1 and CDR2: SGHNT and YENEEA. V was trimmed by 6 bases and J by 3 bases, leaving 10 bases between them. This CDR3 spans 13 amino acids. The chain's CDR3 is CASSRTYTDTQYF. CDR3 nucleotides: TGTGCCAGCAGTCGTACATATACAGATACGCAGTATTTT.

The CDR3 DNA sequence: TGTGCCAGCAGCTTAGGCACTAGCCAAGCCTACGAGCAGTACTTC. This codes for CASSLGTSQAYEQYF. The rearrangement joins TRBV7-6 to TRBJ2-7, with a weak D call TRBD2 (6 bases). Germline lookup yields CDR1 SGHVS and CDR2 FNYEAQ. V lost 1 base, J lost 2 bases, and 12 bases lay in between. This CDR3 has 15 amino acids.

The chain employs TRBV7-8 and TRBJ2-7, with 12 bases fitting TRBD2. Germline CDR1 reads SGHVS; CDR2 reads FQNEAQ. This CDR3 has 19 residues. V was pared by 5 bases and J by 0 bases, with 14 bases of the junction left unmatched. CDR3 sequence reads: CASSPELAGGRGVSYEQYF. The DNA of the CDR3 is TGTGCCAGCAGCCCGGAACTAGCGGGAGGCCGGGGAGTCTCCTACGAGCAGTACTTC.

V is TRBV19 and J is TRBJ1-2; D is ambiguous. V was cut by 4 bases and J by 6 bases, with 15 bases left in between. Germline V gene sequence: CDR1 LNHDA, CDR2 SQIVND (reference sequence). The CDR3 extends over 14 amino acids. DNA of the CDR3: TGTGCCAGTAGTACCAGACCGAGCGGCCATGGCTACACCTTC. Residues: CASSTRPSGHGYTF.

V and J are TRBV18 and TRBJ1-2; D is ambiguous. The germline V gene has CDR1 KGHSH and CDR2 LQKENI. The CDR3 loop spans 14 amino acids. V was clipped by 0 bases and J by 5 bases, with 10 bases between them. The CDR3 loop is CASSPPVVTYGYTF. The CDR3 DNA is TGTGCCAGCTCACCACCGGTTGTGACTTATGGCTACACCTTC.

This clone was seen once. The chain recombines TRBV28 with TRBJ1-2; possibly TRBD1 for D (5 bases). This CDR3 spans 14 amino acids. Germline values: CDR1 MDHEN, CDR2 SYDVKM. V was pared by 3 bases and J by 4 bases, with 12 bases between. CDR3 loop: CASSFQGEVYGYTF. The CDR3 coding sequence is TGTGCCAGCAGTTTTCAGGGTGAGGTCTATGGCTACACCTTC.

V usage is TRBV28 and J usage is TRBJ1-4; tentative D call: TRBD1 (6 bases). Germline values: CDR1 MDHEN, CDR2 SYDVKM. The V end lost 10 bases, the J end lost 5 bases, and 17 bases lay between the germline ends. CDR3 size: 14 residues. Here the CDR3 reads CATNPSTGNEKLFF. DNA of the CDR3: TGTGCCACAAATCCCTCTACAGGGAATGAAAAACTGTTTTTT.

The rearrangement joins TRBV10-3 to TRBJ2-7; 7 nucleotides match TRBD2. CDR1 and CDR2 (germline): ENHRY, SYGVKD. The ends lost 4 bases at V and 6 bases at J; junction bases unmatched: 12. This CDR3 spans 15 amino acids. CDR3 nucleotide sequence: TGTGCCATCAGTGGTTCTAGCGGAGCTATAGGCGAGCAGTACTTC. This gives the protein CAISGSSGAIGEQYF.

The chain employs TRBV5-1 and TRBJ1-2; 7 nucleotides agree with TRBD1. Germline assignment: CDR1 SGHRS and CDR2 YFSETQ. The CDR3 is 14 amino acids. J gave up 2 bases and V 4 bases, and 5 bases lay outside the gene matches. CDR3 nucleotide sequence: TGCGCCAGCAGCATTACAGGGGCGAACTATGGCTACACCTTC. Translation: CASSITGANYGYTF.